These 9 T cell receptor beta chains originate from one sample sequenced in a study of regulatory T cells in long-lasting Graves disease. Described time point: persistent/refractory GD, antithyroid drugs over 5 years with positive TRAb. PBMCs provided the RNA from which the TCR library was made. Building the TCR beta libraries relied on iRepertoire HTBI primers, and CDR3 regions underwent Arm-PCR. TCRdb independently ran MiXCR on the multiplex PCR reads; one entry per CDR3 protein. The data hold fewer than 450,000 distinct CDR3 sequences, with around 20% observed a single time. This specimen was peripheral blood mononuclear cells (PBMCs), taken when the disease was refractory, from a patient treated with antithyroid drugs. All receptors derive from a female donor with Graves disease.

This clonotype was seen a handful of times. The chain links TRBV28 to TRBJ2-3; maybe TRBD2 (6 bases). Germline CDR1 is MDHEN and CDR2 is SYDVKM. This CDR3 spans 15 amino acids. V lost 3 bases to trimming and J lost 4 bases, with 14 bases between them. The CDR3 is CASSLGMSGSDTQYF. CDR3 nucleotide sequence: TGTGCCAGCAGTTTGGGTATGAGCGGGTCAGATACGCAGTATTTT. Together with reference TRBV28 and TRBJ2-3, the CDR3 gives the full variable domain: DVKVTQSSRYLVKRTGEKVFLECVQDMDHENMFWYRQDPGLGLRLIYFSYDVKMKEKGDIPEGYSVSREKKERFSLILESASTNQTSMYLCASSLGMSGSDTQYFGPGTRLTVL.

CDR3 nucleotides: TGTGCCAGCAGCTTAGCGGGACTAGCGATAAACACCGGGGAGCTGTTTTTT. It specifies CASSLAGLAINTGELFF. The chain links TRBV7-9 to TRBJ2-2; TRBD2 aligns across 10 bases. Germline V gene data show CDR1 as SEHNR and CDR2 as FQNEAQ (reference sequence). The CDR3 has 17 amino acids. Trimming at V came to 0 bases and at J to 2 bases, leaving 3 bases not matched to a gene.

CDR3 bases: TGTGCCATCAGTGAAACGGTTAGCAGCATTGCAACTAATGAAAAACTGTTTTTT. Translated, it gives CAISETVSSIATNEKLFF. The J gene is TRBJ1-4, the V gene TRBV10-3; D is unresolved. Germline V gene lookup returns CDR1 ENHRY and CDR2 SYGVKD. The CDR3 sequence is 18 residues long. V lost 3 bases, J lost 0 bases, and 17 bases lay in between.

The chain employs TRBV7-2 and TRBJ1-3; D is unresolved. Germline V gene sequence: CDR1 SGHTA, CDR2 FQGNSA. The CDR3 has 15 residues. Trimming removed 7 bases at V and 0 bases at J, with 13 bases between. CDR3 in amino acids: CASMNRTGSGNTIYF. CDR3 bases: TGTGCCAGCATGAACAGAACGGGCTCTGGAAACACCATATATTTT.

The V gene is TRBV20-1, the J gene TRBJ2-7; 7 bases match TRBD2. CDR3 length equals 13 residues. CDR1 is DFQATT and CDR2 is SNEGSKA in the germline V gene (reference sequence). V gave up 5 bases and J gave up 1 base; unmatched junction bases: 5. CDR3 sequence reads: CSAGTTRSYEQYF. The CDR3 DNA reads TGCAGTGCTGGGACTACAAGATCCTACGAGCAGTACTTC.

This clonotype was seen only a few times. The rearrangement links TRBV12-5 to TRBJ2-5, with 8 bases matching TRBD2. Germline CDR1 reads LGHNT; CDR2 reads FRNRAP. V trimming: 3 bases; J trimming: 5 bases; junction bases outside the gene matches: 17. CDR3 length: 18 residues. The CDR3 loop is CASGFTPLTSGLGETQYF. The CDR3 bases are TGTGCTAGTGGTTTCACCCCCTTAACTAGCGGATTAGGGGAGACCCAGTACTTC.

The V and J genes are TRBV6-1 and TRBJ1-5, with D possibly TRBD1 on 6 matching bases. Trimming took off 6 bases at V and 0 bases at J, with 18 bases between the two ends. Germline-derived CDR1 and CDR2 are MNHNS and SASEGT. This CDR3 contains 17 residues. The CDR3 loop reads CASRPDSRTGSNQPQHF. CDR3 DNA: TGTGCCAGCAGACCGGACAGCCGAACGGGTAGCAATCAGCCCCAGCATTTT.

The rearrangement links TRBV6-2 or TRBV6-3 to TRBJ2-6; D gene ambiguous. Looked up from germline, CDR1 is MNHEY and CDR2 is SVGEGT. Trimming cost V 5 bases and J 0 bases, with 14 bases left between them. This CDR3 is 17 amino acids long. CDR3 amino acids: CASSPAFGPSGANVLTF. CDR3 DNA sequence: TGTGCCAGCAGTCCAGCGTTCGGGCCCTCTGGGGCCAACGTCCTGACTTTC.

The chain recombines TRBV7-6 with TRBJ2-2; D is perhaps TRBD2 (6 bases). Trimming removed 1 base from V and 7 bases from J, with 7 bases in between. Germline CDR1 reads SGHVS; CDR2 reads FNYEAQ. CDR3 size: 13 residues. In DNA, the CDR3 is TGTGCCAGCAGCTTAGGGGGAGGCGGGGAGCTGTTTTTT. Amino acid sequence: CASSLGGGGELFF. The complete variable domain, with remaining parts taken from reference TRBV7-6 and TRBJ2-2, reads GAGVSQSPRYKVTKRGQDVALRCDPISGHVSLYWYRQALGQGPEFLTYFNYEAQQDKSGLPNDRFSAERPEGSISTLTIQRTEQRDSAMYRCASSLGGGGELFFGEGSRLTVL.